The T cell receptor beta chain under discussion was sequenced for a study of identical twins. Study outcomes and limitations: Insertions ran lower in abundant cord blood beta clonotypes, though not in memory repertoires. Without tracking the same donors, conclusions rested on cross-sectional statistical analysis.

A single record per CDR3 protein comes from TCRdb applying MiXCR to the 5' RACE reads. The sample has 700,000 to 950,000 distinct CDR3 sequences, roughly 12% seen once; the top ten hold around 1.5%. CDR1 is ENHRY, CDR2 SYGVKD, per germline. Trimming took 2 bases from V and 8 from J; bases not matched to a gene: 13. This CDR3 is built from 19 residues. This clonotype appeared many times. Its matching antigen is unknown. These data are also associated with another study on yellow fever vaccine responses in identical twins.

Sequenced: PBMCs. The genes are TRBV10-3 and TRBJ1-6; the match to TRBD1 covers 12 bases. This clonotype was sampled from a woman aged 18-29 years in good health. CDR3 protein: CAISEPLGQGANSHSPLHF. CDR3 DNA sequence: TGTGCCATCAGTGAGCCATTGGGACAGGGGGCAAATTCGCATTCACCCCTCCACTTT.